Following are 5 T cell receptor beta chains from one sample sequenced in a study of blood T cells in healthy people across ages. Then a second PCR, running roughly 6 to 11 cycles, was carried out with a sample-barcoded 5' primer and a J-beta primer mix. TCRdb re-called the 5' RACE reads with MiXCR, one entry per CDR3 protein. The data contain more than 900,000 distinct CDR3 sequences, about 27% of them seen just once; the ten biggest clones take up roughly 10%. The sample was also linked to a second study, of T cells of mothers and their children.

Sequencing was performed on blood. The origin of the receptors is a woman in her thirties or forties in good health.

The CDR3 sequence is CASSGTGARAFF. The DNA of the CDR3 is TGTGCCAGCAGTGGTACCGGGGCCCGGGCTTTCTTT. This chain connects TRBV6-1 to TRBJ1-1, with D tentatively TRBD1 (5 bases). Trimming removed 4 bases at V and 11 bases at J, with 14 bases between. The CDR3 totals 12 residues. Germline CDR1 is MNHNS and CDR2 is SASEGT.

This chain links TRBV15 with TRBJ1-1, with no clear D. This CDR3 has 15 residues. Germline CDR1 is LNHNV and CDR2 is YYDKDF (reference sequence). Trimming left V 0 bases short and J 3 bases short, with 11 bases between. DNA of the CDR3: TGTGCCACCAGCAGAGATTACGAGGAAGACACTGAAGCTTTCTTT. Translation gives CATSRDYEEDTEAFF.

This clonotype was counted at least ten times. The chain combines TRBV6-6 with TRBJ1-2, with unresolved D. Germline V gene sequence: CDR1 MNHNY, CDR2 SVGAGI (reference sequence). V lost 2 bases and J lost 4, with 11 bases in between. There are 14 residues in the CDR3. CDR3 residues: CASSYPGQAYGYTF. The CDR3 DNA follows: TGTGCCAGCAGTTACCCCGGGCAGGCCTATGGCTACACCTTC.

The chain combines TRBV5-1 with TRBJ2-7; D may be TRBD1 (6 bases). V gave up 5 bases and J gave up 3 bases, with 15 bases separating them. Germline V gene data show CDR1 as SGHRS and CDR2 as YFSETQ. The length of the CDR3 is 14 residues. The CDR3 DNA follows: TGCGCCAGCAGTAGGCCGGGACACCACTACGAGCAGTACTTC. Residues: CASSRPGHHYEQYF.

This chain links TRBV12-3 or TRBV12-4 with TRBJ2-3; 14 nucleotides line up with TRBD2. The V gene end was trimmed by 6 bases and the J gene end by 1 base; junction bases not matched to a gene: 6. CDR3 length equals 17 residues. The CDR3 bases are TGTGCCAGCAGACCGGGACTAGCGGGGGCCGGCACAGATACGCAGTATTTT. Its protein product is CASRPGLAGAGTDTQYF.